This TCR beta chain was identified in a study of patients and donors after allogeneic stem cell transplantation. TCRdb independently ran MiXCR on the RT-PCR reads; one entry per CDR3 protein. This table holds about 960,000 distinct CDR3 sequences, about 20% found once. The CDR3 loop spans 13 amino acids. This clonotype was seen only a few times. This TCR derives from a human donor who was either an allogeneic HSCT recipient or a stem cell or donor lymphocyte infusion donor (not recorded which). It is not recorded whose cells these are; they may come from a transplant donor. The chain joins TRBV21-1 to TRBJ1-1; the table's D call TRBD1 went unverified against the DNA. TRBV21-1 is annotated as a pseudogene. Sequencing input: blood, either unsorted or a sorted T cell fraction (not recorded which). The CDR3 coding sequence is TGTGCCAGGGACAGGGATATGAACACTGAAGCTTTCTTT. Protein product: CARDRDMNTEAFF.